The 19 T cell receptor beta chains listed next were all sequenced from one sample in a study of blood T cell repertoires in COVID-19. This table comes from immunoSEQ multiplex PCR, and its TCRdb copy is limited to in-frame clones, with some not included. This repertoire shows about 64,000 clones, more than 60% found once; its top ten account for about 10%. The specimen sequenced was peripheral blood. Source of these receptors: a human donor in a cohort sampled during active COVID-19.

V gene TRBV11-2 combines with J gene TRBJ2-3, with a tentative D call TRBD1 (5 bases). V lost 0 bases, J lost 4 bases, and 20 bases lay in between. The CDR3 contains 18 residues. The germline gives CDR1 SGHAT, CDR2 FQNNGV. CDR3 amino acids: CASSLERNLVRGPDTQYF. CDR3 sequence (DNA): TGTGCCAGCAGCTTAGAAAGGAACTTAGTAAGGGGCCCAGATACGCAGTATTTT.

This clone was observed a few times. The chain uses TRBV28 and TRBJ2-2; 14 bases are shared with TRBD2. The germline V gene has CDR1 MDHEN and CDR2 SYDVKM. The CDR3 loop spans 17 amino acids. Trimming cost V 5 bases and J 7 bases; bases outside gene matches: 9. CDR3 bases: TGTGCCAGCAGTCCTACGGGACTAGCGGGAGCCCTCGGGGAGCTGTTTTTT. Residues: CASSPTGLAGALGELFF. Looking up the rest from reference TRBV28 and TRBJ2-2 gives the full variable domain: DVKVTQSSRYLVKRTGEKVFLECVQDMDHENMFWYRQDPGLGLRLIYFSYDVKMKEKGDIPEGYSVSREKKERFSLILESASTNQTSMYLCASSPTGLAGALGELFFGEGSRLTVL.

The J gene is TRBJ2-7, the V gene TRBV18, with 9 bases fitting TRBD1. V shed 2 bases and J 5 bases; nucleotides not matched to a gene: 7. Germline CDR1 KGHSH, CDR2 LQKENI. The CDR3 totals 15 residues. CDR3 sequence: CASSPAGTGRNEQYF. DNA for the CDR3: TGTGCCAGCTCACCAGCCGGGACAGGGAGGAACGAGCAGTACTTC.

The chain combines TRBV6-5 with TRBJ1-3; D is undetermined. The CDR3 loop spans 13 amino acids. The germline V and J ends were trimmed by 10 bases and 2 bases, with 12 bases remaining between them. The V gene's germline CDR1 is MNHEY and CDR2 SVGAGI. CDR3 in amino acids: CATDTGPGNTIYF. The DNA for the CDR3 is TGTGCCACCGACACCGGCCCTGGAAACACCATATATTTT.

This rearrangement joins TRBV5-4 to TRBJ1-6; no definite D call. This CDR3 is 18 amino acids long. V was trimmed by 4 bases and J by 9 bases, leaving 26 bases between them. Germline V lookup: CDR1 SGHNT, CDR2 YYREEE (reference sequence). In nucleotides, the CDR3 is TGTGCCAGCAGCCGAGACCAAACCGGACTTCCCGGCTCTTCACCCCTCCACTTT. The encoded protein is CASSRDQTGLPGSSPLHF. Drawing the rest from reference TRBV5-4 and TRBJ1-6, the complete variable domain is ETGVTQSPTHLIKTRGQQVTLRCSSQSGHNTVSWYQQALGQGPQFIFQYYREEENGRGNFPPRFSGLQFPNYSSELNVNALELDDSALYLCASSRDQTGLPGSSPLHFGNGTRLTVT.

V is TRBV24-1 and J is TRBJ2-7; TRBD2 is a possible D gene (5 bases). Between the trimmed V and J ends, which lost 0 bases and 7 bases, there was a span of 9 bases. This CDR3 region has 13 residues. CDR1 is KGHDR and CDR2 is SFDVKD in the germline V gene. This CDR3 reads CATSDLPRGEQYF. In nucleotides, the CDR3 is TGTGCCACCAGTGATTTGCCCCGGGGTGAGCAGTACTTC.

This chain links TRBV3-1 (or the pseudogene TRBV3-2) with TRBJ2-2, with TRBD1 matching over 7 bases. The J segment lost 4 bases and the V segment lost 3 bases, leaving 8 bases of the junction unmatched. This CDR3 contains 16 residues. Germline loops: CDR1 LGHDT, CDR2 YNNKEL (reference sequence). CDR3 sequence: CASSQVQGSGTGELFF. The CDR3 nucleotides read TGTGCCAGCAGCCAGGTACAGGGGAGCGGCACCGGGGAGCTGTTTTTT.

The chain combines TRBV7-2 with TRBJ2-1; tentative D call: TRBD1 (6 bases). Germline V lookup: CDR1 SGHTA, CDR2 FQGNSA. This CDR3 is 14 amino acids long. V shed 6 bases and J shed 7 bases, with 16 bases lying between them. CDR3 protein: CASRPRTATNEQFF. The DNA of the CDR3 is TGTGCCAGCAGACCACGGACAGCGACGAATGAGCAGTTCTTC.

The chain carries TRBV7-2 and TRBJ2-5, with D hard to call. V was cut by 5 bases and J by 0 bases, with 4 bases left in between. This CDR3 contains 12 residues. From germline, CDR1 is SGHTA and CDR2 FQGNSA. CDR3 sequence reads: CASSLYQETQYF. The CDR3 DNA sequence: TGTGCCAGCAGCCTGTACCAAGAGACCCAGTACTTC.

The chain links TRBV4-3 to TRBJ2-7, with unresolved D. CDR3 length: 13 residues. Germline CDR1 reads LGHNA; CDR2 reads YSLEER. V was cut by 1 base and J by 2 bases, with 6 bases left in between. CDR3 sequence: CASSQGGTYEQYF. CDR3 in DNA: TGCGCCAGCAGCCAAGGAGGTACCTACGAGCAGTACTTC.

The rearrangement uses TRBV5-5 and TRBJ2-4; 7 bases are shared with TRBD1. The CDR3 has 13 amino acids. Trimming cost V 4 bases and J 3 bases; bases outside gene matches: 1. Germline-derived CDR1 and CDR2 are SGHKS and YYEKEE (reference sequence). As DNA, the CDR3 is TGTGCCAGCAGCAGGGACAGCAAAAACATTCAGTACTTC. Protein sequence: CASSRDSKNIQYF.

The rearrangement joins TRBV4-1 to TRBJ2-1; no firm D call. CDR1 is MGHRA and CDR2 is YSYEKL in the germline V gene. The CDR3 totals 16 residues. With 3 bases removed from V and 0 bases from J, the gap between germline ends came to 12 bases. CDR3 DNA sequence: TGCGCCAGCAGCCAGCCCGCCAAGAGCTCCTACAATGAGCAGTTCTTC. Translated: CASSQPAKSSYNEQFF.

Remarks on this clone: Other DNA sequences in this sample translate to the same CDR3. The chain carries TRBV6-5 and TRBJ2-3, with 8 bases fitting TRBD2. The germline V gene encodes CDR1 MNHEY and CDR2 SVGAGI. V gave up 6 bases and J gave up 2 bases; unmatched junction bases: 4. The CDR3 totals 14 residues. This CDR3 reads CASRREGLTDTQYF. In nucleotides, the CDR3 is TGTGCCAGCAGACGGGAGGGCCTCACAGATACGCAGTATTTT.

The rearrangement joins TRBV15 to TRBJ2-5; D perhaps matches TRBD1 (5 bases). Trimming removed 2 bases at V and 5 bases at J, with 9 bases between. Per the germline V gene, CDR1 is LNHNV and CDR2 is YYDKDF (reference sequence). The CDR3 loop spans 13 amino acids. The CDR3 nucleotides read TGTGCCACCAGCAGAAGGGGTTGGGAGACCCAGTACTTC. This gives the protein CATSRRGWETQYF.

The chain employs TRBV19 and TRBJ2-1; D remains unclear. Germline CDR1 is LNHDA and CDR2 is SQIVND (reference sequence). This CDR3 is 12 amino acids long. Trimming removed 4 bases at V and 4 bases at J, with 5 bases between. CDR3 residues: CASSTSYNEQFF. The CDR3 DNA is TGTGCCAGTAGTACTAGTTACAATGAGCAGTTCTTC.

This rearrangement joins TRBV21-1 to TRBJ1-3; the table's D gene call, TRBD1, was not cross checked with the DNA. TRBV21-1 is flagged as a pseudogene. CDR3 length: 16 amino acids. CDR3 in DNA: TGTGCCAGCAGCGCCGCCAGGACACTCTCTGGAAACACCATATATTTT. This encodes CASSAARTLSGNTIYF.

V gene TRBV3-1 (or the pseudogene TRBV3-2) combines with J gene TRBJ1-1; the D gene is possibly TRBD1 (5 bases). Trimming shortened V by 0 bases and J by 6 bases, and 14 bases separated the two germline ends. The CDR3 loop spans 15 amino acids. Germline assignment: CDR1 LGHDT and CDR2 YNNKEL (reference sequence). CDR3 bases: TGTGCCAGCAGCCAAGACCCCCCAGGGAGGGCTGAAGCTTTCTTT. This codes for CASSQDPPGRAEAFF.

The chain links TRBV3-1 (or the pseudogene TRBV3-2) to TRBJ2-7; 8 bases are shared with TRBD1. CDR3 length: 14 amino acids. Germline V gene lookup returns CDR1 LGHDT and CDR2 YNNKEL (reference sequence). The V gene end was trimmed by 1 base and the J gene end by 1 base; junction bases not matched to a gene: 0. The CDR3 DNA reads TGTGCCAGCAGCCAAGGGACAGGGTCCTACGAGCAGTACTTC. This sequence encodes CASSQGTGSYEQYF.

The chain employs TRBV28 and TRBJ2-7, with D uncertain. The V and J ends lost 7 bases and 1 base respectively, with 11 bases between them. The CDR3 contains 13 residues. Per the germline V gene, CDR1 is MDHEN and CDR2 is SYDVKM. In DNA form, the CDR3 reads TGTGCCAGCACCATAACCAGTTCCTACGAGCAGTACTTC. As protein: CASTITSSYEQYF.